This T cell receptor (beta chain) stems from a study of beta chain features in type 1 diabetes. Study conclusions and caveats: Compared to healthy donors, patients appeared to have naive, central memory and Treg TCRB repertoires that were more alike.

Blood was collected once per donor into heparin, averaging around 120 mL. Sequenced material consisted of expressed TCRB transcripts (all of the isolated RNA was reverse transcribed). Assay used: immunoSEQ multiplex PCR; TCRdb lists only in-frame clones, some missing. The sample lists about 290,000 clones; 7.5% to 9.5% were seen once. This CDR3 region has 15 residues. The V and J ends lost 4 bases and 0 bases, in that order; junction bases with no gene match: 2. Germline CDR1 MGHDK, CDR2 SYGVNS. This clone was observed a handful of times. Its target is unknown. This chain joins TRBV25-1 and TRBJ2-3, with TRBD1 matching 9 bases. This TCR derives from a woman aged 18-29 years in good health. Sequencing was performed on central memory CD4+ T cells from blood. The CDR3 region is CASSAGTGSTDTQYF. For the CDR3, the DNA is TGTGCCAGCAGTGCAGGGACAGGGAGCACAGATACGCAGTATTTT.